The 30 T cell receptor beta chains given below trace back to one sample, sequenced in a study of response to subunit inactivated influenza vaccine (dated by TCRdb to 2017 to 2018). The library was built by means of RT-PCR. For sequencing, an Illumina HiSeq 2500 was employed. The public reads were quality trimmed at Q25 with fastp and then assembled into clones with MiXCR by TCRdb, keeping productive beta chains. Rows are unified per CDR3 protein, each entry keeping the most common DNA and genes. The sample yields 710,000 or so distinct CDR3 sequences; 15% to 17% were counted once. The ten largest clones represent around 10% of the sample. The starting material was PBMCs from blood, obtained roughly 12 days after vaccination. The receptors stem from a man in his forties or fifties who received an inactivated influenza vaccine. Donor details come from another sample of the same person, matched by shared clones.

This clonotype was counted at least ten times. V usage is TRBV12-3 or TRBV12-4 and J usage is TRBJ1-2; no definite D call. This CDR3 spans 15 amino acids. V was shortened by 3 bases and J by 3 bases, with 14 bases between the two germline ends. The CDR3 bases are TGTGCCAGCAGTTTTTTTACAGACGCCTACTATGGCTACACCTTC. Translated, it gives CASSFFTDAYYGYTF.

This chain joins TRBV11-1 and TRBJ2-4, with 8 bases lining up with TRBD1. The V gene's germline CDR1 is SGHAT and CDR2 FQDESV (reference sequence). With 5 bases clipped from V and 9 bases from J, the junction kept 12 bases outside the gene matches. This CDR3 has 15 residues. CDR3 DNA: TGTGCCAGCAGCCAGTATATACCAGGACAGGGCATTCAGTACTTC. It specifies CASSQYIPGQGIQYF.

This chain joins TRBV7-9 and TRBJ1-4, with D unclear. Germline CDR1 reads SEHNR; CDR2 reads FQNEAQ (reference sequence). This CDR3 region has 12 residues. V lost 4 bases to trimming and J lost 6 bases, with 6 bases between them. CDR3 bases: TGTGCCAGCAGCTCCACTTATGAAAAACTGTTTTTT. This encodes CASSSTYEKLFF.

About this clonotype itself: Being one base from a much bigger clone, this may be a read error. The rearrangement uses TRBV12-3 or TRBV12-4 and TRBJ1-5, with D maybe TRBD1 (6 bases). V lost 5 bases, J lost 6 bases, and 14 bases lay in between. The CDR3 runs to 14 residues. The CDR3 DNA is TGTGCCAGCAGTCCGACAGGCTTCAGTCAGCCCCAGCATTTT. Encoded protein: CASSPTGFSQPQHF.

V usage is TRBV19 and J usage is TRBJ2-5; D is possibly TRBD1 (5 bases). The germline gives CDR1 LNHDA, CDR2 SQIVND (reference sequence). Trimming stripped 3 bases from V and 0 bases from J, with 11 bases between. The CDR3 contains 15 residues. The CDR3 bases are TGTGCCAGTAGTATCCCAGGGCCTTACCAAGAGACCCAGTACTTC. This gives the protein CASSIPGPYQETQYF.

The rearrangement uses TRBV15 and TRBJ2-5; a possible D gene is TRBD1 (5 bases). The CDR3 runs 15 residues. The V end was cut by 3 bases, the J end by 5 bases, with 16 bases between. The germline CDR1 and CDR2 sequences are LNHNV and YYDKDF (reference sequence). For the CDR3, the DNA is TGTGCCACCAGCAGGGTCCAGGGATCTGGGGAGACCCAGTACTTC. This gives the protein CATSRVQGSGETQYF.

This clonotype was found a few times. This chain joins TRBV5-1 and TRBJ1-4; unclear D gene. The V and J ends lost 2 bases and 2 bases respectively, with 7 bases between them. The CDR3 is made up of 14 amino acids. Germline values: CDR1 SGHRS, CDR2 YFSETQ. The CDR3 DNA reads TGCGCCAGCAGCTTAACGATGACTAATGAAAAACTGTTTTTT. Its protein product is CASSLTMTNEKLFF. The complete variable domain, with remaining parts taken from reference TRBV5-1 and TRBJ1-4, reads KAGVTQTPRYLIKTRGQQVTLSCSPISGHRSVSWYQQTPGQGLQFLFEYFSETQRNKGNFPGRFSGRQFSNSRSEMNVSTLELGDSALYLCASSLTMTNEKLFFGSGTQLSVL.

V usage is TRBV18 and J usage is TRBJ2-5; D remains unclear. The germline V gene encodes CDR1 KGHSH and CDR2 LQKENI. The CDR3 covers 14 residues. V was cut by 3 bases and J by 1 base, with 9 bases left in between. CDR3 protein: CASSPTQPQETQYF. DNA for the CDR3: TGTGCCAGCTCACCTACACAGCCCCAAGAGACCCAGTACTTC.

The sample holds a few counts of this clonotype. The V call is TRBV4-1, the J call TRBJ1-2; perhaps TRBD1 as D (5 bases). The V end was cut by 1 base, the J end by 2 bases, with 14 bases between. The CDR3 is 16 amino acids. The germline gives CDR1 MGHRA, CDR2 YSYEKL. DNA of the CDR3: TGCGCCAGCAGCCAAGGAGGCACCAACAGGAACTATGGCTACACCTTC. Translation gives CASSQGGTNRNYGYTF.

This chain connects TRBV11-2 to TRBJ2-1; TRBD1 matches 7 bases. The germline V gene has CDR1 SGHAT and CDR2 FQNNGV. The CDR3 sequence is 14 residues long. V gave up 8 bases and J gave up 7 bases; unmatched junction bases: 11. CDR3 sequence (DNA): TGTGCCAGCCGTAGTGAGGGGGCGATGAATGAGCAGTTCTTC. It codes for CASRSEGAMNEQFF.

This clonotype was detected only a few times. V gene TRBV4-3 combines with J gene TRBJ2-7; 10 bases match TRBD2. CDR1 is LGHNA, CDR2 YSLEER, per germline. The CDR3 totals 15 residues. V shed 3 bases, J shed 4 bases, and the junction held 6 bases outside the gene matches. CDR3 nucleotides: TGCGCCAGCAGCCAGGAACTAGCGGGAAGGTACGAGCAGTACTTC. It codes for CASSQELAGRYEQYF.

This clonotype was counted between two and nine times. The genes are TRBV20-1 and TRBJ1-6; 10 nucleotides match TRBD1. Trimming took 6 bases from V and 5 from J; bases not matched to a gene: 4. Germline V gives CDR1 DFQATT, CDR2 SNEGSKA (reference sequence). The CDR3 extends over 14 amino acids. This CDR3 is CSAPGTGDNSPLHF. CDR3 DNA: TGCAGTGCGCCCGGGACAGGGGATAATTCACCCCTCCACTTT.

This clonotype occurred a few times. The chain's CDR3 is CASSGTGGWNTGELFF. The CDR3 coding sequence is TGTGCCAGCAGTGGGACAGGGGGCTGGAACACCGGGGAGCTGTTTTTT. The chain uses TRBV2 and TRBJ2-2; 11 bases fit TRBD1. The CDR3 extends over 16 amino acids. J lost 1 base, V lost 4 bases, and 2 bases had no gene match. In germline, CDR1 is SNHLY, CDR2 FYNNEI.

V is TRBV3-1 and J is TRBJ2-7; TRBD1 matches at 8 bases. Germline values: CDR1 LGHDT, CDR2 YNNKEL (reference sequence). V lost 0 bases, J lost 3 bases, and 10 bases stayed unmatched. The CDR3 runs 17 residues. CDR3 loop: CASSQELVFGTGYEQYF. DNA for the CDR3: TGTGCCAGCAGCCAAGAGTTGGTGTTCGGGACAGGCTACGAGCAGTACTTC.

Only a few counts were recorded for this clonotype. The rearrangement links TRBV6-1 to TRBJ2-7, with D unresolved. Per the germline V gene, CDR1 is MNHNS and CDR2 is SASEGT. This CDR3 spans 15 amino acids. V was pared by 1 base and J by 0 bases, with 10 bases between. The CDR3 reads CASSEEQSPSYEQYF. The CDR3 nucleotides are TGTGCCAGCAGTGAAGAACAGTCCCCCTCCTACGAGCAGTACTTC.

This clonotype was observed at least ten times. V is TRBV4-3 and J is TRBJ2-6; D possibly corresponds to TRBD2 (6 bases). Germline V gene data show CDR1 as LGHNA and CDR2 as YSLEER. V gave up 1 base and J gave up 0 bases, with 16 bases separating them. The CDR3 runs 19 residues. The CDR3 here is CASSQGRDSYLSGANVLTF. CDR3 DNA: TGCGCCAGCAGCCAAGGCCGGGACTCGTACCTCTCTGGGGCCAACGTCCTGACTTTC.

This clonotype was observed a handful of times. This CDR3 reads CASSQPDRGTDTQYF. The CDR3 region has the DNA TGTGCCAGCAGCCAGCCGGACAGGGGCACAGATACGCAGTATTTT. The rearrangement uses TRBV3-1 and TRBJ2-3; 8 bases fit TRBD1. The V gene end was trimmed by 3 bases and the J gene end by 1 base; junction bases not matched to a gene: 3. Germline V gene lookup returns CDR1 LGHDT and CDR2 YNNKEL (reference sequence). The CDR3 sequence is 15 residues long.

This clonotype was detected only a few times. This chain joins TRBV11-2 and TRBJ2-5, with D uncertain. This CDR3 contains 13 residues. The germline V gene encodes CDR1 SGHAT and CDR2 FQNNGV. V lost 1 base and J 0 bases, leaving 3 bases between the germline ends. The CDR3 DNA sequence: TGTGCCAGCAGCTTAGTGCACCAAGAGACCCAGTACTTC. Its translation: CASSLVHQETQYF.

The rearrangement uses TRBV20-1 and TRBJ2-5; 7 bases match TRBD2. Losses at the gene ends were 4 bases for V and 5 bases for J; bases not matched to a gene: 7. This CDR3 spans 13 amino acids. Germline V CDR1 and CDR2: DFQATT, SNEGSKA (reference sequence). The CDR3, as DNA: TGCAGTGCTAATTCGGGGGGTACGGAGACCCAGTACTTC. Translating gives CSANSGGTETQYF.

The chain has TRBV2 and TRBJ2-1; 11 bases are shared with TRBD2. V was pared by 11 bases and J by 0 bases, with 15 bases of the junction left unmatched. The CDR3 runs 18 residues. Germline CDR1 reads SNHLY; CDR2 reads FYNNEI. The CDR3 nucleotides are TGTGCCCTCTGTTTTTCCGGGACTAGCGGAGCCTCCTACAATGAGCAGTTCTTC. This sequence encodes CALCFSGTSGASYNEQFF.

The chain carries TRBV27 and TRBJ1-1; D ambiguous. The CDR3 sequence is 16 residues long. V lost 3 bases, J lost 0 bases, and 14 bases lay in between. Germline values: CDR1 MNHEY, CDR2 SMNVEV (reference sequence). CDR3 nucleotide sequence: TGTGCCAGCAGTTTCCGAGCTTCGAGCATGAACACTGAAGCTTTCTTT. Its protein product is CASSFRASSMNTEAFF.

The CDR3 is CSAPRGGEETQYF. The CDR3 DNA follows: TGCAGTGCTCCCCGCGGGGGGGAAGAGACCCAGTACTTC. The rearrangement joins TRBV20-1 to TRBJ2-5, with 9 bases matching TRBD2. V shed 5 bases, J shed 3 bases, and the junction held 4 bases outside the gene matches. The CDR3 is 13 amino acids. Germline V CDR1 and CDR2: DFQATT, SNEGSKA (reference sequence).

This clonotype was observed a handful of times. The chain is built from TRBV11-2 and TRBJ1-1, with D possibly matching TRBD1 (5 bases). Germline V gene lookup returns CDR1 SGHAT and CDR2 FQNNGV. Trimming stripped 4 bases from V and 3 bases from J, with 12 bases between. The length of the CDR3 is 14 residues. The CDR3 DNA follows: TGTGCCAGCAGCTGGGGCCCCTCTGACACTGAAGCTTTCTTT. It specifies CASSWGPSDTEAFF.

This clonotype came up a few times. The chain has TRBV5-1 and TRBJ2-6; D gene unclear. The V gene's germline CDR1 is SGHRS and CDR2 YFSETQ. V was clipped by 3 bases and J by 0 bases, with 4 bases between them. There are 14 residues in the CDR3. CDR3 sequence (DNA): TGCGCCAGCAGCTCGATCTCTGGGGCCAACGTCCTGACTTTC. Translating it yields CASSSISGANVLTF.

This chain joins TRBV7-8 and TRBJ1-4; D unclear. Germline V gene sequence: CDR1 SGHVS, CDR2 FQNEAQ. This CDR3 spans 13 amino acids. Trimming stripped 8 bases from V and 7 bases from J, with 14 bases between. The CDR3 region is CASLRGFGEKLFF. Here the CDR3 DNA reads TGTGCCAGCCTGCGGGGTTTTGGTGAAAAACTGTTTTTT.

The V call is TRBV29-1, the J call TRBJ1-1; 7 positions agree with TRBD1. This CDR3 is built from 13 residues. The ends lost 4 bases at V and 1 base at J; junction bases unmatched: 3. Germline lookup yields CDR1 SQVTM and CDR2 ANQGSEA. In DNA form, the CDR3 reads TGCAGCGTTGGACAGGGACCGAACACTGAAGCTTTCTTT. Translation: CSVGQGPNTEAFF.

The rearrangement links TRBV7-8 to TRBJ1-5, with D unresolved. The CDR3 runs to 13 residues. Germline V gene lookup returns CDR1 SGHVS and CDR2 FQNEAQ. Between the trimmed V and J ends, which lost 11 bases and 4 bases, there was a span of 15 bases. The CDR3 spells CAETAWENQPQHF. The CDR3 nucleotides are TGTGCCGAGACGGCCTGGGAAAATCAGCCCCAGCATTTT.

The rearrangement links TRBV5-1 to TRBJ1-1; a weak D match, TRBD1 (5 bases). V was shortened by 1 base and J by 0 bases, with 16 bases between the two germline ends. CDR3 length: 17 amino acids. CDR1 SGHRS and CDR2 YFSETQ come from the germline V gene. DNA of the CDR3: TGCGCCAGCAGCTTGCGGGCCGTCAAGGGGATGAACACTGAAGCTTTCTTT. It is translated as CASSLRAVKGMNTEAFF. The full variable domain, its missing parts supplied by reference TRBV5-1 and TRBJ1-1, is KAGVTQTPRYLIKTRGQQVTLSCSPISGHRSVSWYQQTPGQGLQFLFEYFSETQRNKGNFPGRFSGRQFSNSRSEMNVSTLELGDSALYLCASSLRAVKGMNTEAFFGQGTRLTVV.

This chain uses TRBV3-1 with TRBJ1-6; TRBD1 is a possible D gene (5 bases). V lost 1 base, J lost 9 bases, and 13 bases lay in between. Germline CDR1 is LGHDT and CDR2 is YNNKEL (reference sequence). The CDR3 extends over 15 amino acids. The CDR3 nucleotides read TGTGCCAGCAGCCAAGCAGGGACTCGGGGTTCACCCCTCCACTTT. Its translation: CASSQAGTRGSPLHF.

The rearrangement uses TRBV4-1 and TRBJ2-3; D possibly corresponds to TRBD2 (7 bases). Trimming took off 2 bases at V and 1 base at J, with 19 bases between the two ends. Per germline, CDR1 MGHRA and CDR2 YSYEKL. The CDR3 extends over 18 amino acids. The CDR3 DNA is TGCGCCAGCAGCCAACGTCCGCCGGGGGGCGAACGCACAGATACGCAGTATTTT. Translating gives CASSQRPPGGERTDTQYF.